These 14 T cell receptor beta chains came from one sample sequenced in a study of beta chain features in type 1 diabetes. Every bit of the isolated RNA underwent reverse transcription, so sequencing read expressed TCRB transcripts. Measured with immunoSEQ multiplex PCR; TCRdb has only the in-frame clones, and not every one. The sample includes hundreds of thousands of clones, around 12% of them seen just once. The sample consisted of naive CD4+ T cells from blood. Receptors originate from a young man in good health.

This clone was seen only a few times. The chain uses TRBV4-3 and TRBJ2-2, with a weak D call TRBD1 (6 bases). The germline V gene has CDR1 LGHNA and CDR2 YSLEER. The CDR3 is 15 residues long. V was trimmed by 1 base and J by 7 bases, leaving 13 bases between them. Written as DNA, the CDR3 is TGCGCCAGCAGCCAAGGGGTCAGGGGAGTCGGGGAGCTGTTTTTT. It is translated as CASSQGVRGVGELFF.

The CDR3 here is CASSSWTSEETQYF. For the CDR3, the DNA is TGTGCCAGCAGCTCATGGACTAGCGAGGAGACCCAGTACTTC. The J gene is TRBJ2-5, the V gene TRBV7-2; 9 bases line up with TRBD2. Germline V CDR1 and CDR2: SGHTA, FQGNSA. The CDR3 consists of 14 residues. After removal of 4 bases from V and 5 bases from J, the junction contained 5 bases not matched to a gene.

The rearrangement uses TRBV5-6 and TRBJ2-7; 7 positions match TRBD2. This CDR3 is built from 13 residues. V gave up 4 bases and J gave up 2 bases; unmatched junction bases: 3. CDR1 and CDR2 from the germline V gene are SGHDT and YYEEEE. CDR3 loop: CASSGGTTYEQYF. The CDR3, as DNA: TGTGCCAGCAGCGGGGGGACTACCTACGAGCAGTACTTC.

This clone has more than one count but fewer than ten. V usage is TRBV30 and J usage is TRBJ1-2, with a tentative D call TRBD1 (6 bases). The CDR3 runs to 14 residues. Germline loops: CDR1 GTSNPN, CDR2 SVGIG (reference sequence). Trimming stripped 0 bases from V and 3 bases from J, with 11 bases between. CDR3 nucleotides: TGTGCCTGGAGTGTACGGGGGGCCCACTATGGCTACACCTTC. It encodes CAWSVRGAHYGYTF.

This clone was detected a few times. The CDR3 DNA sequence: TGTGCCAGCTCACAACCTAGCGGGAGCTCCTACGAGCAGTACTTC. This translates into CASSQPSGSSYEQYF. V is TRBV18 and J is TRBJ2-7, with 10 bases fitting TRBD2. Trimming cost V 4 bases and J 0 bases; bases outside gene matches: 3. Germline V gives CDR1 KGHSH, CDR2 LQKENI. CDR3 length: 15 amino acids.

As for this clone: At one boundary the junction diverges from the germline segment, which might be a read error. CDR3 protein: CASSPRGDRYYGYTF. Here the CDR3 DNA reads TGTGCCAGCTCCCCACGAGGAGACAGGTACTATGGCTACACCTTC. V and J are TRBV18 and TRBJ1-2; tentatively, D is TRBD1 (6 bases). Per the germline V gene, CDR1 is KGHSH and CDR2 is LQKENI. CDR3 size: 15 residues.

This clone was recorded a few times. J is TRBJ1-4 and V is TRBV19, with 11 positions matching TRBD1. With 6 bases clipped from V and 6 bases from J, the junction kept 6 bases outside the gene matches. CDR1 and CDR2 (germline): LNHDA, SQIVND (reference sequence). The CDR3 consists of 15 residues. The CDR3 DNA is TGTGCCAGTAGCCGGACAGGGGGCGCGGATGAAAAACTGTTTTTT. As protein: CASSRTGGADEKLFF.

This clone has just a few counts. The chain recombines TRBV29-1 with TRBJ2-1; 9 bases line up with TRBD2. Germline CDR1 and CDR2: SQVTM and ANQGSEA. CDR3 length equals 16 residues. The chain's CDR3 is CRFQVQREVVGNEQFF. In DNA, the CDR3 is TGCAGGTTCCAGGTACAGCGGGAGGTAGTCGGCAATGAGCAGTTCTTC.

V usage is TRBV29-1 and J usage is TRBJ1-1; D unclear. CDR1 and CDR2 (germline): SQVTM, ANQGSEA. This CDR3 is built from 13 residues. Between the trimmed V and J ends, which lost 6 bases and 10 bases, there was a span of 21 bases. The CDR3 sequence: CSVAHPLSGRAFF. CDR3 nucleotides: TGCAGCGTCGCCCATCCTCTAAGTGGTCGAGCTTTCTTT.

The chain couples TRBV29-1 to TRBJ1-4, with D possibly being TRBD1 (5 bases). Germline values: CDR1 SQVTM, CDR2 ANQGSEA. The CDR3 contains 13 residues. Trimming removed 4 bases at V and 8 bases at J, with 14 bases between. The DNA for the CDR3 is TGCAGCGTTGGCACTTCAGGGAGGGAAAAACTGTTTTTT. Translation gives CSVGTSGREKLFF.

The J gene is TRBJ1-5, the V gene TRBV7-2; 7 positions agree with TRBD1. Germline trimming cut 1 base from V and 0 bases from J; bases unmatched to any gene: 6. Germline CDR1 and CDR2: SGHTA and FQGNSA. The CDR3 contains 17 residues. The DNA for the CDR3 is TGTGCCAGCAGCTTAGGAACGGGGACAGCTAGCAATCAGCCCCAGCATTTT. Encoded protein: CASSLGTGTASNQPQHF.

The V call is TRBV16, the J call TRBJ2-6; no firm D call. Trimming took off 0 bases at V and 1 base at J, with 4 bases between the two ends. The CDR3 is 15 residues long. Germline CDR1 KGHSY, CDR2 FQNENV. The CDR3 is CASSQSRSGANVLTF. CDR3 bases: TGTGCCAGCAGCCAATCTAGATCTGGGGCCAACGTCCTGACTTTC.

This clone was recorded at least ten times. CDR3 nucleotides: TGCAGCGCCCGGGGGGACCCCCGTTACGAGCAGTACTTC. It is translated as CSARGDPRYEQYF. V and J are TRBV29-1 and TRBJ2-7, with TRBD2 matching over 7 bases. Trimming cost V 7 bases and J 4 bases; bases outside gene matches: 10. This CDR3 region has 13 residues. Germline-derived CDR1 and CDR2 are SQVTM and ANQGSEA.

The chain is built from TRBV7-2 and TRBJ2-1, with 10 bases lining up with TRBD1. The CDR3 totals 15 residues. The trim removed 2 bases at V and 3 bases at J, leaving 1 base unmatched. Germline V CDR1 and CDR2: SGHTA, FQGNSA. The chain's CDR3 is CASSLRTGGYNEQFF. The CDR3 nucleotides read TGTGCCAGCAGCTTAAGGACAGGGGGCTACAATGAGCAGTTCTTC. Full variable domain (missing parts from reference TRBV7-2 and TRBJ2-1): GAGVSQSPSNKVTEKGKDVELRCDPISGHTALYWYRQSLGQGLEFLIYFQGNSAPDKSGLPSDRFSAERTGGSVSTLTIQRTQQEDSAVYLCASSLRTGGYNEQFFGPGTRLTVL.